This T cell receptor (beta chain) was sequenced for a study of blood T cell repertoires in COVID-19 (dated by TCRdb to the early 2020s). Some background on the complete study: Samples from collaborators originated in the United States, Italy and Spain and spanned both the acute and convalescent phases of COVID-19. The material from the prospective study consisted of cDNA or gDNA derived from T cells, B-cell-depleted T cells, or PBMCs. Where HLA class I and class II types were available, the types were taken from metadata supplied by the sample provider, not from assay-based typing. The samples were drawn from two sources: the first 160 participants of the ongoing ImmuneRACE study, and 950 to 1,500 subjects contributed by 6 global collaborators. The dataset comprised deeply sampled blood TCRbeta repertoires from subjects exposed to, actively infected with, or recovered from COVID-19. The repertoires were made available in a free public database intended to serve as a resource for research on the immune response to SARS-CoV-2. Nearly every sample came with metadata listing a de-identified subject ID, COVID-19 status, age in years and sex. Findings and caveats that apply to the study as a whole: Clinical and demographic metadata were provided uncurated, with the amount varying by source and participant.

Including cysteine and phenylalanine, the CDR3 has 18 amino acids. Just CDR3 DNA is preserved here, 54 bases in frame from base 1. For this chain, trimming is 0 bases at the V end and 3 bases at the J end, and the number of junction bases without a gene match is 8. CDR1 and CDR2 (SGHTA, FQGNSA) derive from the germline V gene. Concerning this clone: The clone's antigen remains unknown. No qualities accompany the bases; no much larger clone lies one base away.

TCRbeta CDR3 regions were amplified from genomic DNA by means of the immunoSEQ Assay, a bias-controlled multiplex PCR. Turning to the authors' computational methods: Within the assay, amplification of reference gene primers was used to estimate how many nucleated cells each sample contained. To quantify the absolute abundance of each unique TCRbeta CDR3 rearrangement, sequence reads were collapsed and filtered. For each sample, productive Simpson clonality was calculated as the square root of Simpson's diversity index over productive rearrangements. TCRdb carries this immuneACCESS record with in-frame sequences only. Its versions omit some clonotypes, under half of them owing to an unresolved V gene in the studies checked, with the rest unexplained. V and J calls and clone size are those listed in that table; D and trimming were worked out from the DNA. For this sample there are about 200,000 clones; over 70% appear just once. The ten largest clones represent roughly 6.7% of the sample.

Whole blood was collected in K2EDTA tubes by collaborating institutions according to the institutions' own protocols. Collaborator samples were shipped for TCRbeta analysis as frozen whole blood, isolated PBMCs, or DNA extracted from either sample type. Sequencing was done on a sample of peripheral blood. The receptor chain draws on TRBV7-2 and TRBJ2-2, with 9 junctional bases fitting TRBD1. The sequence came from a man aged 60 to 69 with acute or convalescent COVID-19. Here is the DNA: TGTGCCAGCAGCTTAGCGTCTTCGGGACAGGGACACACCGGGGAGCTGTTTTTT. This gives the protein CASSLASSGQGHTGELFF.